This is a list of T cell receptor beta chains from one sample in a study of lymphopenia after photon versus proton radiotherapy. The repertoire was sequenced with immunoSEQ multiplex PCR; TCRdb's copy has only in-frame clones and lacks some. The data contain approximately 65,000 clones, about nine tenths of them singletons. The sample was peripheral blood, taken from a patient treated with proton-based radiotherapy. Receptors were obtained from an older man with esophageal cancer. Each CDR3 is given with its conserved first and last residue. D genes are given only for firm matches.

>TRBJ2-1|13|NA|TRBV19
CASSIGENNEQFF
TGTGCCAGTAGTATTGGGGAAAACAATGAGCAGTTCTTC
>TRBJ2-5|13|TRBD1|TRBV7-9
CASRRGQGETQYF
TGTGCCAGCAGAAGGGGGCAGGGAGAGACCCAGTACTTC
>TRBJ1-2|13|TRBD1|TRBV30
CAWSSTGGSGYTF
TGTGCCTGGAGTTCCACAGGGGGCAGTGGCTACACCTTC
>TRBJ1-1|17|NA|TRBV11-2
CASSLRQGTVWHTEAFF
TGTGCCAGCAGCTTACGTCAGGGGACGGTTTGGCACACTGAAGCTTTCTTT
>TRBJ2-5|16|TRBD2|TRBV6-6
CASSYGAGGAMETQYF
TGTGCCAGCAGTTACGGTGCGGGGGGAGCCATGGAGACCCAGTACTTC
>TRBJ2-7|13|TRBD2|TRBV11-2
CASYGRLAHEQYF
TGTGCCAGCTATGGGCGACTAGCCCACGAGCAGTACTTC
>TRBJ2-5|16|NA|TRBV5-5
CASSLKRQARTETQYF
TGTGCCAGCAGCCTGAAACGACAGGCGCGGACAGAGACCCAGTACTTC
>TRBJ1-1|13|TRBD1|TRBV7-2
CASSVRDSLPAFF
TGTGCCAGCAGCGTACGGGACAGCCTTCCAGCTTTCTTT
>TRBJ1-5|13|NA|TRBV30
CAWSGGSDQPQHF
TGTGCCTGGAGTGGGGGTTCGGATCAGCCCCAGCATTTT
>TRBJ2-3|12|NA|TRBV29-1
CSVEPEVDTQYF
TGCAGCGTTGAGCCCGAAGTAGATACGCAGTATTTT
>TRBJ2-7|14|TRBD1|TRBV19
CASTPTGGIYEQYF
TGTGCCAGTACCCCCACAGGGGGAATCTACGAGCAGTACTTC
>TRBJ2-3|15|NA|TRBV18
CASSPGREVADTQYF
TGTGCCAGCTCACCAGGCAGGGAAGTTGCAGATACGCAGTATTTT